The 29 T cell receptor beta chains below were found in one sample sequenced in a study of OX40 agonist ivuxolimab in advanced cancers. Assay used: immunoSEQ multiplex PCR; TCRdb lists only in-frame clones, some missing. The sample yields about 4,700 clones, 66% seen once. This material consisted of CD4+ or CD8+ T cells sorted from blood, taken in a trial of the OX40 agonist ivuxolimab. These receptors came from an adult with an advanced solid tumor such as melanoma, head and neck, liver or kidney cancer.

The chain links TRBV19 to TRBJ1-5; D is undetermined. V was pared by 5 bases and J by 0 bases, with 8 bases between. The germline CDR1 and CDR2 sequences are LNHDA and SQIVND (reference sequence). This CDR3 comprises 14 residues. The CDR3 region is CASSFDYSNQPQHF. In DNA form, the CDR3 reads TGTGCCAGTAGTTTCGATTATAGCAATCAGCCCCAGCATTTT.

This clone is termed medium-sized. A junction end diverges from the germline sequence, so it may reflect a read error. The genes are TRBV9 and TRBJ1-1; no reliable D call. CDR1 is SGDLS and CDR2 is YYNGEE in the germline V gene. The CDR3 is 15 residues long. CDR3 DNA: TGTGCCAGCAGCGTAGAGGCAGTCCCGAACCCTGAAGCTTTCTTT. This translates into CASSVEAVPNPEAFF.

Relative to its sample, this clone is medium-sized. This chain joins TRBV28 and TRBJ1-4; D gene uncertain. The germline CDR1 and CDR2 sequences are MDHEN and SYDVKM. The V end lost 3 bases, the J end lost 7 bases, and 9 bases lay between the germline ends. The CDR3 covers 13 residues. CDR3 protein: CASSFRNAEKLFF. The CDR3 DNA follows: TGTGCCAGCAGTTTTCGAAACGCTGAAAAACTGTTTTTT.

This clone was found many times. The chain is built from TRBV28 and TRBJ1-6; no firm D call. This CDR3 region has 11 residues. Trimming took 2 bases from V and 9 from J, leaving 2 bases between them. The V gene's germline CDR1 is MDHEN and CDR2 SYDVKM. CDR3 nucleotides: TGTGCCAGCAGTTTAGGTTCACCCCTCCACTTT. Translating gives CASSLGSPLHF.

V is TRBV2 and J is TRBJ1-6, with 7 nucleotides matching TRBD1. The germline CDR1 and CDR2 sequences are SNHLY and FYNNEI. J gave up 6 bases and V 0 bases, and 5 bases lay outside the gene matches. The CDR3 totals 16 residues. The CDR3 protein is CASSEAWGQSNSPLHF. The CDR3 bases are TGTGCCAGCAGTGAAGCGTGGGGACAGTCTAATTCACCCCTCCACTTT.

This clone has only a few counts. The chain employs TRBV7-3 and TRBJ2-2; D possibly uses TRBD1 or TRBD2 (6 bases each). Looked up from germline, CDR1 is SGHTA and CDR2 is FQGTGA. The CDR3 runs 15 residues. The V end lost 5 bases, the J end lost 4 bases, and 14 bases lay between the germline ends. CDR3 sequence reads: CASSPTGGSTGELFF. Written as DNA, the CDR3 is TGTGCCAGCAGCCCCACCGGGGGCTCCACCGGGGAGCTGTTTTTT. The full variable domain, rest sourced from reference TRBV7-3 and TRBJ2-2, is GAGVSQTPSNKVTEKGKYVELRCDPISGHTALYWYRQSLGQGPEFLIYFQGTGAADDSGLPNDRFFAVRPEGSVSTLKIQRTERGDSAVYLCASSPTGGSTGELFFGEGSRLTVL.

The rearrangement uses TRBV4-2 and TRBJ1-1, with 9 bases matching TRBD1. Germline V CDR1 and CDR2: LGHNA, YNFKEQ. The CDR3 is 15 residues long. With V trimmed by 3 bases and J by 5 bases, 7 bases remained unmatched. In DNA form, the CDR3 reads TGTGCCAGCAGCCAGGTACAGGGGGCGATGACTGAAGCTTTCTTT. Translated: CASSQVQGAMTEAFF.

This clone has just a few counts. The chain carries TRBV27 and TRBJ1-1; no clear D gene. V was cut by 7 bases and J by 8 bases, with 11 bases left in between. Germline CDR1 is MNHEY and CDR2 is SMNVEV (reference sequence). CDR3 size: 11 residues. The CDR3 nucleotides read TGTGCCAGCACCCGGTCGGCCGAAGCTTTCTTT. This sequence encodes CASTRSAEAFF.

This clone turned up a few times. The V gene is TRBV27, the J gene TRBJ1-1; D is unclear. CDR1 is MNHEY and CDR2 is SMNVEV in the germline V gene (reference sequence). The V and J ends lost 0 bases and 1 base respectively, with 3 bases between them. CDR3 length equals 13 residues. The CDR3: CASSLSRNTEAFF. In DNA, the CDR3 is TGTGCCAGCAGTTTATCCCGGAACACTGAAGCTTTCTTT.

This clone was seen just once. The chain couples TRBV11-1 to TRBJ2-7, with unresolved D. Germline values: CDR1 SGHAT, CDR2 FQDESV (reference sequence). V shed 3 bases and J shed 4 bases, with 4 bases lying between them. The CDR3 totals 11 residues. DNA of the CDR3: TGTGCCAGCAGCTTGGATTACGAGCAGTACTTC. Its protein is CASSLDYEQYF.

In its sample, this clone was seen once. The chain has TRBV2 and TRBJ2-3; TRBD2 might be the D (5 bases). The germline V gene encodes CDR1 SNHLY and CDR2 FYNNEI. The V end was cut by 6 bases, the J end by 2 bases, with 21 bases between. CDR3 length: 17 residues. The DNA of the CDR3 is TGTGCCAGCAGCCCGACCCCAGCGGTGAGCTACACAGATACGCAGTATTTT. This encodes CASSPTPAVSYTDTQYF.

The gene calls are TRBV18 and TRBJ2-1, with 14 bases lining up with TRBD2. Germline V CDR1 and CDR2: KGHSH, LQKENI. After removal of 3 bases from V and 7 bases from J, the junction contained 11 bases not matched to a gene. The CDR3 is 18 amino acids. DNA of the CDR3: TGTGCCAGCTCACCCACCATGGGACTAGCGGGGGTTTGGAATGAGCAGTTCTTC. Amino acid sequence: CASSPTMGLAGVWNEQFF.

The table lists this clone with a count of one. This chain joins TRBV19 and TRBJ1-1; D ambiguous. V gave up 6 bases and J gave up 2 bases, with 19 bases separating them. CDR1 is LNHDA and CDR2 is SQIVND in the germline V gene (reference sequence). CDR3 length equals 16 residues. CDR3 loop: CASSGWRRGTNTEAFF. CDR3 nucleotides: TGTGCCAGTAGCGGATGGCGGCGGGGAACAAACACTGAAGCTTTCTTT. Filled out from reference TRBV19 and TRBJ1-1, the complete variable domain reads DGGITQSPKYLFRKEGQNVTLSCEQNLNHDAMYWYRQDPGQGLRLIYYSQIVNDFQKGDIAEGYSVSREKKESFPLTVTSAQKNPTAFYLCASSGWRRGTNTEAFFGQGTRLTVV.

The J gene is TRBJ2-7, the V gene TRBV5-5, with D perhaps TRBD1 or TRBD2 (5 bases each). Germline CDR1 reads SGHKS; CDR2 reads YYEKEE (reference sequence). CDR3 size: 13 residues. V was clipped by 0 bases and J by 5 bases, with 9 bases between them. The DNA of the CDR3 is TGTGCCAGCAGCTTGGCAGGGACCCACGAGCAGTACTTC. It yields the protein CASSLAGTHEQYF.

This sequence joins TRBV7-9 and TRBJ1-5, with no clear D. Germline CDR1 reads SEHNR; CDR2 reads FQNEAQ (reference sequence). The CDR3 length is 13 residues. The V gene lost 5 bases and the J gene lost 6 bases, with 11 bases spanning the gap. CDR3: CASSRSQTQPQHF. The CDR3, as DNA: TGTGCCAGCAGCCGAAGCCAAACTCAGCCCCAGCATTTT.

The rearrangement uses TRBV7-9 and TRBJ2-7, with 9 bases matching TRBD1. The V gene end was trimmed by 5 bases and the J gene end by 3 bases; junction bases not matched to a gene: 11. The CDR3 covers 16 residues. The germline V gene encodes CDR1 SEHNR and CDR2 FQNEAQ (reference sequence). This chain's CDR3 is CASSPLPGQGSYEQYF. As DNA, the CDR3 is TGTGCCAGCAGCCCCCTCCCCGGACAGGGGAGCTACGAGCAGTACTTC.

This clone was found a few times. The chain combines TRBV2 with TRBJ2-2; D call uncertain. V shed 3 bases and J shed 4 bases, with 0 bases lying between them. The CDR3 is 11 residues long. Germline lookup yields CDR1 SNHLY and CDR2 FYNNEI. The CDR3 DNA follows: TGTGCCAGCAGTGACACCGGGGAGCTGTTTTTT. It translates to CASSDTGELFF.

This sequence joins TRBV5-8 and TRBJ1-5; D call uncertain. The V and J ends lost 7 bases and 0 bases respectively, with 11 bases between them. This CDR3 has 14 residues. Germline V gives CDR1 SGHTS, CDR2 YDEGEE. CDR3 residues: CASEDGYSNQPQHF. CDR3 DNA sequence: TGTGCCAGCGAAGACGGCTATAGCAATCAGCCCCAGCATTTT.

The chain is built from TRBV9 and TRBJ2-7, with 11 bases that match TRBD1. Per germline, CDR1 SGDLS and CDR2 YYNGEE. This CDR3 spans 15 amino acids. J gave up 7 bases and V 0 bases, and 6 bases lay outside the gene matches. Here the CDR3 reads CASSVVGTGGGEQYF. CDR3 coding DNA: TGTGCCAGCAGCGTAGTGGGGACAGGGGGTGGTGAGCAGTACTTC.

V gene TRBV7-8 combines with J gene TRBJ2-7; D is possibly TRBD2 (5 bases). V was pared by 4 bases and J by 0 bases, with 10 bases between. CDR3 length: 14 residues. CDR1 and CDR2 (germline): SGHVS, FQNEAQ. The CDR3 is CASSYDYLSYEQYF. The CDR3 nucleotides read TGTGCCAGCAGCTACGACTACCTCTCCTACGAGCAGTACTTC. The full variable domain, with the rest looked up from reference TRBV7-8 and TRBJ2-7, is GAGVSQSPRYKVAKRGQDVALRCDPISGHVSLFWYQQALGQGPEFLTYFQNEAQLDKSGLPSDRFFAERPEGSVSTLKIQRTQQEDSAVYLCASSYDYLSYEQYFGPGTRLTVT.

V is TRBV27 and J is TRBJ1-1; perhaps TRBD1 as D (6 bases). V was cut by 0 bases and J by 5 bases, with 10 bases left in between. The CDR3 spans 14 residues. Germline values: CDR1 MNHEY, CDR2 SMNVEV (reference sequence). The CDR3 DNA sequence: TGTGCCAGCAGTTTATCGTGGGGGCAGACTGAAGCTTTCTTT. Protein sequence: CASSLSWGQTEAFF.

In DNA form, the CDR3 reads TGCGCCAGCAGCCGATCCAGGGAGTCAAATTCACCCCTCCACTTT. This encodes CASSRSRESNSPLHF. The chain is built from TRBV4-3 and TRBJ1-6; weak D call: TRBD1 (5 bases). There are 15 residues in the CDR3. Germline V gene lookup returns CDR1 LGHNA and CDR2 YSLEER. Trimming pared 4 bases from V and 7 bases from J, leaving 14 bases between.

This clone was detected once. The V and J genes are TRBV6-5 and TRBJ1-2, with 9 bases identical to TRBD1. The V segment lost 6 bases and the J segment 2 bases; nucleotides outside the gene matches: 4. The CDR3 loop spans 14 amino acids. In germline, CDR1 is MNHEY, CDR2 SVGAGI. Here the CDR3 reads CASSQTGGNYGYTF. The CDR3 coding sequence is TGTGCCAGCAGCCAGACAGGGGGGAACTATGGCTACACCTTC.

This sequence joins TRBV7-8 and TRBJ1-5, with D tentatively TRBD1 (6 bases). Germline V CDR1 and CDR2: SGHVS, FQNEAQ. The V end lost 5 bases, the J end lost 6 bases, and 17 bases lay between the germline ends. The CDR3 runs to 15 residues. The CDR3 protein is CASSNTQGGGQPQHF. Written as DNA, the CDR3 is TGTGCCAGCAGCAACACACAGGGCGGGGGTCAGCCCCAGCATTTT. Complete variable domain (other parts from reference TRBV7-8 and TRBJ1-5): GAGVSQSPRYKVAKRGQDVALRCDPISGHVSLFWYQQALGQGPEFLTYFQNEAQLDKSGLPSDRFFAERPEGSVSTLKIQRTQQEDSAVYLCASSNTQGGGQPQHFGDGTRLSIL.

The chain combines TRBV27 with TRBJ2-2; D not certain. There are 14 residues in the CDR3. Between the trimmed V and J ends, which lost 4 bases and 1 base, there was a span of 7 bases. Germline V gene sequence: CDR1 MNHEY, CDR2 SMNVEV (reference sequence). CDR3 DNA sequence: TGTGCCAGCAGTTGGCAGGAGAACACCGGGGAGCTGTTTTTT. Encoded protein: CASSWQENTGELFF.

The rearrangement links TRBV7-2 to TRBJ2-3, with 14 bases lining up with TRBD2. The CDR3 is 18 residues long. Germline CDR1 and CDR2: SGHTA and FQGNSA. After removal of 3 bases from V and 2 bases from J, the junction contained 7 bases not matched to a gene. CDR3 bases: TGTGCCAGCAGCTTGACTAGCGGGGGGGCCTCTACCACAGATACGCAGTATTTT. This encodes CASSLTSGGASTTDTQYF.

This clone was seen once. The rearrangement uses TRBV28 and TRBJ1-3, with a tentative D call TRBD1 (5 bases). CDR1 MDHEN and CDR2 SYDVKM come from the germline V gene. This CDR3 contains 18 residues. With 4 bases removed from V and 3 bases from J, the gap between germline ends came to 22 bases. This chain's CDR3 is CASSSLDTLREDGNTIYF. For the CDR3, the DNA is TGTGCCAGCAGTTCCCTGGACACTCTCAGGGAGGATGGAAACACCATATATTTT.

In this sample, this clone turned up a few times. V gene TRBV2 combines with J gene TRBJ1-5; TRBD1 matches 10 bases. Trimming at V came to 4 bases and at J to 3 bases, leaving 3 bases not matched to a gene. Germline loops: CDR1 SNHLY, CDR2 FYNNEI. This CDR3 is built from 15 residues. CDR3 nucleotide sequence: TGTGCCAGCAGTGGGACAGGGGGTTTCAATCAGCCCCAGCATTTT. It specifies CASSGTGGFNQPQHF. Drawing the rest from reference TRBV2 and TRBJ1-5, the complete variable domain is EPEVTQTPSHQVTQMGQEVILRCVPISNHLYFYWYRQILGQKVEFLVSFYNNEISEKSEIFDDQFSVERPDGSNFTLKIRSTKLEDSAMYFCASSGTGGFNQPQHFGDGTRLSIL.

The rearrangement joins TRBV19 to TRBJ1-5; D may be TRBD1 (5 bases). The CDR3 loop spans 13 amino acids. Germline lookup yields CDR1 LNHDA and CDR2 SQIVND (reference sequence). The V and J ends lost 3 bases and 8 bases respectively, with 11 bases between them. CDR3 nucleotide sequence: TGTGCCAGTAGTATGGGCAGGGTTGAGCCCCAGCATTTT. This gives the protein CASSMGRVEPQHF.